Following are 32 T cell receptor beta chains from one sample sequenced in a study of shared clonotypes between healthy human individuals. Generated by immunoSEQ multiplex PCR, the TCRdb table keeps only in-frame clones and is missing some. The sample shows 450,000 to 550,000 clones, 79% of them seen only once. The source material was PBMCs. These TCRs come from a woman aged 40 to 55 in good health. Some clones in this sample may be carry-over from other donors' samples.

The chain is built from TRBV5-1 and TRBJ2-7; possible D gene TRBD2, 5 bases. Germline V gives CDR1 SGHRS, CDR2 YFSETQ. The V end was cut by 0 bases, the J end by 2 bases, with 21 bases between. This CDR3 has 18 amino acids. The CDR3 DNA sequence: TGCGCCAGCAGCTTGGGCCCCTACTACAGCGGTGCCCCCTACGAGCAGTACTTC. Protein: CASSLGPYYSGAPYEQYF.

The chain joins TRBV10-3 to TRBJ2-1; TRBD2 aligns across 14 bases. The junction had 7 bases not matched to a gene; V was cut back by 2 bases and J by 4 bases. The CDR3 has 18 amino acids. Germline assignment: CDR1 ENHRY and CDR2 SYGVKD. Here the CDR3 DNA reads TGTGCCATCAGTGAGCTGGGACTAGCGGGAGCCTATTACAATGAGCAGTTCTTC. It encodes CAISELGLAGAYYNEQFF.

The chain couples TRBV9 to TRBJ1-1; 7 positions match TRBD1. CDR1 SGDLS and CDR2 YYNGEE come from the germline V gene. The CDR3 sequence is 14 residues long. Unmatched junction bases numbered 2, after V lost 2 bases and J lost 1 base. CDR3 in amino acids: CASSVTGENTEAFF. DNA of the CDR3: TGTGCCAGCAGCGTTACAGGGGAGAACACTGAAGCTTTCTTT.

The chain couples TRBV9 to TRBJ2-7; D is unresolved. The CDR3 extends over 13 amino acids. V was pared by 4 bases and J by 5 bases, with 13 bases between. Germline CDR1 reads SGDLS; CDR2 reads YYNGEE. The CDR3 protein is CASSFAQGDEQYF. CDR3 bases: TGTGCCAGCAGCTTCGCCCAAGGTGACGAGCAGTACTTC.

The CDR3 DNA follows: TGTGCCAGCAGCGCGGACAGGGGCTACGAGCAGTACTTC. It is translated as CASSADRGYEQYF. The chain carries TRBV9 and TRBJ2-7; 9 bases are a match to TRBD1. The CDR3 has 13 residues. V was clipped by 3 bases and J by 3 bases; unmatched bases: 1. Germline CDR1 is SGDLS and CDR2 is YYNGEE.

DNA of the CDR3: TGCGCCAGCAGCCAGGGACTAGGAGCCGGGGAGCTGTTTTTT. It is translated as CASSQGLGAGELFF. This sequence joins TRBV5-1 and TRBJ2-2, with 8 bases identical to TRBD2. Germline trimming cut 4 bases from V and 6 bases from J; bases unmatched to any gene: 5. The germline V gene has CDR1 SGHRS and CDR2 YFSETQ. The CDR3 extends over 14 amino acids. The full variable domain, in which reference TRBV5-1 and TRBJ2-2 provide the parts outside the CDR3, is KAGVTQTPRYLIKTRGQQVTLSCSPISGHRSVSWYQQTPGQGLQFLFEYFSETQRNKGNFPGRFSGRQFSNSRSEMNVSTLELGDSALYLCASSQGLGAGELFFGEGSRLTVL.

The gene calls are TRBV7-3 and TRBJ2-1; 12 bases are a match to TRBD2. Germline CDR1 is SGHTA and CDR2 is FQGTGA. Trimming cost V 0 bases and J 1 base; bases outside gene matches: 7. The CDR3 is 19 residues long. CDR3 nucleotide sequence: TGTGCCAGCAGCTTAACTGGACTAGCGGGAAGCTCTTCCTACAATGAGCAGTTCTTC. It encodes CASSLTGLAGSSSYNEQFF.

The chain has TRBV7-3 and TRBJ2-3; 8 bases are a match to TRBD1. This CDR3 spans 12 amino acids. V dropped 3 bases and J dropped 11; count of bases not matched to a gene: 4. The V gene's germline CDR1 is SGHTA and CDR2 FQGTGA. CDR3 coding DNA: TGTGCCAGCAGCTTCGGACAGGGAGAGCAGTATTTT. The encoded protein is CASSFGQGEQYF.

This chain links TRBV18 with TRBJ1-1; no firm D call. V was clipped by 3 bases and J by 4 bases, with 12 bases between them. This CDR3 region has 14 residues. Germline CDR1 KGHSH, CDR2 LQKENI. The CDR3 loop is CASSPSGSGTEAFF. The CDR3, as DNA: TGTGCCAGCTCACCGTCAGGATCGGGCACTGAAGCTTTCTTT.

The V gene is TRBV7-9, the J gene TRBJ1-5; 7 bases agree with TRBD1. This CDR3 region has 15 residues. Germline loops: CDR1 SEHNR, CDR2 FQNEAQ (reference sequence). V shed 2 bases and J 3 bases; nucleotides not matched to a gene: 4. CDR3 loop: CASSLSGTDNQPQHF. In DNA, the CDR3 is TGTGCCAGCAGCTTATCGGGGACAGACAATCAGCCCCAGCATTTT.

V and J are TRBV5-1 and TRBJ2-7; 8 bases match TRBD2. V dropped 4 bases and J dropped 5; count of bases not matched to a gene: 11. This CDR3 region has 15 residues. The germline V gene encodes CDR1 SGHRS and CDR2 YFSETQ. CDR3 loop: CASSLGGTSKDEQYF. The CDR3 nucleotides are TGCGCCAGCAGCCTGGGAGGGACTAGTAAGGACGAGCAGTACTTC.

The chain couples TRBV7-9 to TRBJ2-1; possibly TRBD2 for D (5 bases). Germline assignment: CDR1 SEHNR and CDR2 FQNEAQ (reference sequence). V lost 1 base to trimming and J lost 7 bases, with 8 bases between them. CDR3 size: 13 residues. The CDR3 spells CASSLGGWNEQFF. CDR3 DNA: TGTGCCAGCAGCTTAGGCGGGTGGAATGAGCAGTTCTTC.

The chain employs TRBV11-1 and TRBJ2-2; D may be TRBD1 (6 bases). The CDR3 covers 15 residues. Germline-derived CDR1 and CDR2 are SGHAT and FQDESV (reference sequence). V shed 1 base and J shed 4 bases, with 10 bases lying between them. CDR3 DNA sequence: TGTGCCAGCAGCTTAGTCAGGGGTCCCACCGGGGAGCTGTTTTTT. Amino acids: CASSLVRGPTGELFF.

The chain is built from TRBV29-1 and TRBJ2-1, with TRBD2 identical over 8 bases. CDR1 is SQVTM, CDR2 ANQGSEA, per germline. J gave up 7 bases and V 3 bases, and 11 bases lay outside the gene matches. CDR3 size: 15 residues. Written as DNA, the CDR3 is TGCAGCGTTGATAATACGGGAGGGCCTCGGAATGAGCAGTTCTTC. Its protein is CSVDNTGGPRNEQFF.

This clone was counted once. The V call is TRBV5-1, the J call TRBJ2-7; tentatively, D is TRBD2 (5 bases). V lost 4 bases and J lost 1, with 21 bases in between. The CDR3 totals 17 residues. Germline lookup yields CDR1 SGHRS and CDR2 YFSETQ. As DNA, the CDR3 is TGCGCCAGCAGCCCAGAGTCGGGATATTATACTTCCTACGAGCAGTACTTC. Encoded protein: CASSPESGYYTSYEQYF.

The gene calls are TRBV5-1 and TRBJ2-5; the match to TRBD1 covers 7 bases. CDR1 and CDR2 from the germline V gene are SGHRS and YFSETQ. The length of the CDR3 is 15 residues. Trimming removed 4 bases from V and 0 bases from J; junction bases left unmatched: 6. This CDR3 reads CASSSGQANQETQYF. The DNA for the CDR3 is TGCGCCAGCAGCAGCGGACAGGCTAACCAAGAGACCCAGTACTTC.

This clone was seen a single time. This chain joins TRBV5-1 and TRBJ1-5; possibly TRBD1 for D (6 bases). The length of the CDR3 is 14 residues. V was clipped by 5 bases and J by 6 bases, with 15 bases between them. Germline V CDR1 and CDR2: SGHRS, YFSETQ. The CDR3 spells CASSSTQGSQPQHF. Written as DNA, the CDR3 is TGCGCCAGCAGTTCGACGCAGGGGAGTCAGCCCCAGCATTTT.

The rearrangement links TRBV7-7 to TRBJ2-1; 11 nucleotides align to TRBD2. Germline values: CDR1 SSHAT, CDR2 FNYEAQ (reference sequence). The CDR3 loop spans 16 amino acids. The ends lost 0 bases at V and 4 bases at J; junction bases unmatched: 2. This CDR3 is CASSLAGTSGYNEQFF. CDR3 sequence (DNA): TGTGCCAGCAGCTTAGCTGGGACTAGCGGTTACAATGAGCAGTTCTTC. The full variable domain, in which reference TRBV7-7 and TRBJ2-1 provide the parts outside the CDR3, is GAGVSQSPRYKVTKRGQDVTLRCDPISSHATLYWYQQALGQGPEFLTYFNYEAQPDKSGLPSDRFSAERPEGSISTLTIQRTEQRDSAMYRCASSLAGTSGYNEQFFGPGTRLTVL.

This clone was detected a few times. This rearrangement joins TRBV15 to TRBJ2-3; 7 bases agree with TRBD2. Unmatched junction bases numbered 12, after V lost 3 bases and J lost 6 bases. Germline V gene sequence: CDR1 LNHNV, CDR2 YYDKDF (reference sequence). This CDR3 is built from 16 residues. The CDR3 sequence is CATSRELAPTGDTQYF. As DNA, the CDR3 is TGTGCCACCAGCAGGGAACTAGCGCCAACGGGGGATACGCAGTATTTT.

The CDR3 is CASSPPQSTGELFF. The CDR3 DNA reads as TGTGCCAGCTCACCACCGCAGAGCACCGGGGAGCTGTTTTTT. This chain links TRBV18 with TRBJ2-2; D is undetermined. V dropped 0 bases and J dropped 4 bases, with 6 bases sitting between them. The CDR3 extends over 14 amino acids. CDR1 is KGHSH, CDR2 LQKENI, per germline.

The V and J genes are TRBV28 and TRBJ1-2; D is unclear. Trimming left V 6 bases short and J 6 bases short, with 17 bases between. There are 14 residues in the CDR3. From germline, CDR1 is MDHEN and CDR2 SYDVKM. The CDR3 DNA reads as TGTGCCAGCAGAGCATTGGAACCTCTCCATGGCTACACCTTC. This gives the protein CASRALEPLHGYTF.

The chain recombines TRBV5-6 with TRBJ2-3; no reliable D call. The germline CDR1 and CDR2 sequences are SGHDT and YYEEEE. Deletions cut 3 bases from V and 5 bases from J, with 4 bases between. The CDR3 is made up of 11 amino acids. The DNA of the CDR3 is TGTGCCAGCAGCTCCCAAGATACGCAGTATTTT. Translating it yields CASSSQDTQYF.

The chain combines TRBV11-2 with TRBJ2-1; TRBD2 is a possible D gene (5 bases). The germline V gene encodes CDR1 SGHAT and CDR2 FQNNGV. V was shortened by 6 bases and J by 7 bases, with 13 bases between the two germline ends. This CDR3 contains 13 residues. As DNA, the CDR3 is TGTGCCAGCAGTGGCAACCGAGGGAATGAGCAGTTCTTC. This encodes CASSGNRGNEQFF.

V and J are TRBV5-4 and TRBJ2-5; TRBD2 matches 7 bases. The germline CDR1 and CDR2 sequences are SGHNT and YYREEE (reference sequence). Trimming at V came to 5 bases and at J to 1 base, leaving 11 bases not matched to a gene. The CDR3 spans 16 residues. The CDR3 nucleotides are TGTGCCAGCAGTTCGGGGAGAGCGGGATTCCAAGAGACCCAGTACTTC. It is translated as CASSSGRAGFQETQYF.

This clone showed up just once. Written as DNA, the CDR3 is TGCGCCAGCAGCTTGGATACGGGAGAGACCGGGGAGCTGTTTTTT. It codes for CASSLDTGETGELFF. The chain employs TRBV5-1 and TRBJ2-2, with D tentatively TRBD2 (6 bases). Germline V lookup: CDR1 SGHRS, CDR2 YFSETQ. CDR3 length equals 15 residues. V shed 0 bases and J shed 5 bases, with 11 bases lying between them.

The V call is TRBV6-5, the J call TRBJ1-1, with D uncertain. Germline CDR1 is MNHEY and CDR2 is SVGAGI. This CDR3 has 13 residues. The V end was cut by 4 bases, the J end by 4 bases, with 10 bases between. In DNA form, the CDR3 reads TGTGCCAGCAGTTTCAGAGAGGGCACTGAAGCTTTCTTT. It specifies CASSFREGTEAFF.

The V gene is TRBV4-2, the J gene TRBJ1-5; the D is unclear. This CDR3 contains 13 residues. From germline, CDR1 is LGHNA and CDR2 YNFKEQ. Between the trimmed V and J ends, which lost 0 bases and 7 bases, there was a span of 7 bases. CDR3 sequence: CASSQEAGQPQHF. The CDR3 bases are TGTGCCAGCAGCCAAGAAGCTGGACAGCCCCAGCATTTT.

The CDR3 sequence: CSVVPVVADTQYF. In nucleotides, the CDR3 is TGCAGCGTTGTTCCGGTAGTGGCAGATACGCAGTATTTT. The genes are TRBV29-1 and TRBJ2-3, with no clear D. With 4 bases removed from V and 4 bases from J, the gap between germline ends came to 12 bases. The V gene's germline CDR1 is SQVTM and CDR2 ANQGSEA. This CDR3 contains 13 residues.

The chain's CDR3 is CSVEDSWGGAFF. Written as DNA, the CDR3 is TGCAGCGTTGAAGATAGTTGGGGGGGAGCTTTCTTT. The chain is built from TRBV29-1 and TRBJ1-1, with D possibly matching TRBD1 (5 bases). This CDR3 region has 12 residues. V dropped 0 bases and J dropped 10 bases, with 12 bases sitting between them. Germline V lookup: CDR1 SQVTM, CDR2 ANQGSEA.

The chain uses TRBV6-1 and TRBJ2-1, with a tentative D call TRBD1 (6 bases). The germline V gene encodes CDR1 MNHNS and CDR2 SASEGT. Between the trimmed V and J ends, which lost 11 bases and 4 bases, there was a span of 18 bases. CDR3 length: 14 residues. The CDR3 nucleotides are TGTGCCGTCAACAGGGTAGGGATATACAATGAGCAGTTCTTC. Amino acids: CAVNRVGIYNEQFF.

This clone occurred once. The chain links TRBV29-1 to TRBJ1-2; the match to TRBD1 covers 10 bases. This CDR3 has 16 residues. Trimming cost V 1 base and J 2 bases; bases outside gene matches: 7. The germline V gene has CDR1 SQVTM and CDR2 ANQGSEA. In DNA, the CDR3 is TGCAGCGTTGAAGTCCTCTTGGACAGGGGGAACTATGGCTACACCTTC. Amino acids: CSVEVLLDRGNYGYTF.

The chain recombines TRBV19 with TRBJ1-2; TRBD1 aligns across 7 bases. Unmatched junction bases numbered 11, after V lost 3 bases and J lost 7 bases. CDR3 length: 15 amino acids. CDR1 is LNHDA, CDR2 SQIVND, per germline (reference sequence). The CDR3 spells CASSIGTALVGGYTF. For the CDR3, the DNA is TGTGCCAGTAGTATCGGGACAGCCTTAGTCGGTGGCTACACCTTC.